One sample yielded the 26 T cell receptor beta chains listed below, sequenced in a study of breast tumors, draining lymph nodes, adjacent tissues. TCRdb reprocessed the multiplex PCR reads with MiXCR, giving one entry per CDR3 protein. The data hold 200,000 to 300,000 distinct CDR3 sequences, with over 25% observed a single time. Breast cancer patients provided tissue from their axillary draining lymph nodes. Sample: axillary lymph node tissue. The receptors come from a female donor with breast cancer. Some clones in this sample may be carry-over from other donors' samples.

Concerning this clonotype itself: A read error may be the cause here, since a much bigger clone is one base away. The chain combines TRBV20-1 with TRBJ1-5; D perhaps matches TRBD1 (5 bases). Germline V gives CDR1 DFQATT, CDR2 SNEGSKA (reference sequence). The CDR3 consists of 13 residues. In nucleotides, the CDR3 is TGCAGTACTAGAGAAGCAGGGCGCAAGCCCCAGCATTTT. It encodes CSTREAGRKPQHF.

This clonotype was recorded many times. The chain couples TRBV5-1 to TRBJ1-3; a weak D match, TRBD1 (6 bases). Trimming pared 3 bases from V and 0 bases from J, leaving 16 bases between. Germline assignment: CDR1 SGHRS and CDR2 YFSETQ. This CDR3 is 17 amino acids long. CDR3: CASSSLSAGVSGNTIYF. DNA for the CDR3: TGCGCCAGCAGCTCCCTCTCGGCAGGGGTCTCTGGAAACACCATATATTTT.

This clonotype was seen repeatedly, ten times or more. The chain uses TRBV7-2 and TRBJ2-5; D is possibly TRBD1 or TRBD2 (5 bases each). The germline V gene encodes CDR1 SGHTA and CDR2 FQGNSA. V was clipped by 1 base and J by 5 bases, with 8 bases between them. This CDR3 contains 13 residues. The CDR3 region is CASSLVREETQYF. CDR3 nucleotide sequence: TGTGCCAGCAGCTTAGTCAGGGAGGAGACCCAGTACTTC.

This clonotype has at least ten counts. This chain connects TRBV11-2 to TRBJ2-5, with D perhaps TRBD1 or TRBD2 (5 bases each). The CDR3 runs 15 residues. The V end lost 0 bases, the J end lost 2 bases, and 10 bases lay between the germline ends. CDR1 and CDR2 (germline): SGHAT, FQNNGV. CDR3 bases: TGTGCCAGCAGCTTAGACGGGACGGCTCAAGAGACCCAGTACTTC. Its translation: CASSLDGTAQETQYF. Filled out from reference TRBV11-2 and TRBJ2-5, the complete variable domain reads EAGVAQSPRYKIIEKRQSVAFWCNPISGHATLYWYQQILGQGPKLLIQFQNNGVVDDSQLPKDRFSAERLKGVDSTLKIQPAKLEDSAVYLCASSLDGTAQETQYFGPGTRLLVL.

This clonotype occurred many times. The rearrangement uses TRBV20-1 and TRBJ2-7; TRBD2 matches 9 bases. The CDR3 loop spans 15 amino acids. Looked up from germline, CDR1 is DFQATT and CDR2 is SNEGSKA (reference sequence). Trimming took 1 base from V and 1 from J; bases not matched to a gene: 5. CDR3 in DNA: TGCAGTGCTAGAGTCGGGCTAGCGGGATCCTACGAGCAGTACTTC. Protein sequence: CSARVGLAGSYEQYF.

This clonotype was counted at least ten times. V usage is TRBV6-2 or TRBV6-3 and J usage is TRBJ2-6; D is unclear. In germline, CDR1 is MNHEY, CDR2 SVGEGT. Trimming left V 4 bases short and J 2 bases short, with 6 bases between. The CDR3 loop spans 14 amino acids. CDR3 amino acids: CASSSPAGANVLTF. In DNA form, the CDR3 reads TGTGCCAGCAGTTCTCCGGCTGGGGCCAACGTCCTGACTTTC.

This chain links TRBV2 with TRBJ2-1; 10 bases are a match to TRBD2. The germline CDR1 and CDR2 sequences are SNHLY and FYNNEI. The ends lost 10 bases at V and 6 bases at J; junction bases unmatched: 6. This CDR3 is built from 13 residues. As DNA, the CDR3 is TGTGCCATTCTAGCGGGGGTGTCCAATGAGCAGTTCTTC. Translation gives CAILAGVSNEQFF.

This clonotype was observed many times. The CDR3 DNA follows: TGTGCCAGCAGTACAGGGGCCGAGCAGTACTTC. Translated: CASSTGAEQYF. The chain joins TRBV27 to TRBJ2-7; 7 bases align to TRBD1. Germline V CDR1 and CDR2: MNHEY, SMNVEV (reference sequence). The CDR3 is 11 residues long. J gave up 6 bases and V 5 bases, and 1 base lay outside the gene matches.

This clonotype was counted only a few times. J is TRBJ2-3 and V is TRBV11-2; D is possibly TRBD1 (5 bases). Germline CDR1 is SGHAT and CDR2 is FQNNGV. Between the trimmed V and J ends, which lost 1 base and 4 bases, there was a span of 15 bases. The CDR3 has 16 residues. The CDR3 nucleotides are TGTGCCAGCAGCTTAGGGGCAGGGAAGTTCCCAGATACGCAGTATTTT. Its translation: CASSLGAGKFPDTQYF.

The V gene is TRBV12-3 or TRBV12-4, the J gene TRBJ1-1; TRBD1 is a possible D gene (5 bases). Trimming cost V 3 bases and J 1 base, with 9 bases left between them. This CDR3 region has 14 residues. CDR3 region: CASSFGAANTEAFF. CDR3 nucleotides: TGTGCCAGCAGTTTTGGGGCAGCGAACACTGAAGCTTTCTTT.

This clonotype appeared many times. The chain links TRBV6-4 to TRBJ1-2; unclear D gene. The length of the CDR3 is 14 residues. CDR1 and CDR2 (germline): MRHNA, SNTAGT. With 2 bases removed from V and 7 bases from J, the gap between germline ends came to 14 bases. The CDR3 region is CASSDRSGWGGYTF. In nucleotides, the CDR3 is TGTGCCAGCAGTGACCGTTCGGGGTGGGGTGGCTACACCTTC.

This clonotype was found a few times. A much larger clone differs from this one at a single base, so this may be a read error. The V call is TRBV5-4, the J call TRBJ2-7; unclear D gene. The germline V and J ends were trimmed by 4 bases and 6 bases, with 11 bases remaining between them. Germline V gene lookup returns CDR1 SGHNT and CDR2 YYREEE (reference sequence). This CDR3 comprises 12 residues. CDR3 nucleotides: TGTGCCAGCAGCAGGAGTCCCGCCGAGCAGTACTTC. Its translation: CASSRSPAEQYF.

The chain carries TRBV10-3 and TRBJ2-5; 7 bases line up with TRBD2. Germline CDR1 and CDR2: ENHRY and SYGVKD. The CDR3 covers 12 residues. CDR3 sequence reads: CPFVGGSETQYF. The CDR3 bases are TGTCCCTTCGTCGGGGGGTCGGAGACCCAGTACTTC.

This clonotype was recorded only once. The chain recombines TRBV10-3 with TRBJ2-5; D might be TRBD1 or TRBD2, each matching 5 bases. The V gene's germline CDR1 is ENHRY and CDR2 SYGVKD. The length of the CDR3 is 19 residues. The V end was cut by 3 bases, the J end by 5 bases, with 28 bases between. The CDR3 loop is CAISDVFGASLDSSETQYF. CDR3 DNA: TGTGCCATCAGTGATGTCTTCGGGGCCAGCTTAGACAGTAGTGAGACCCAGTACTTC.

This clonotype occurred many times. V usage is TRBV12-3 or TRBV12-4 and J usage is TRBJ1-5, with D possibly TRBD1 on 5 matching bases. There are 18 residues in the CDR3. The ends were cut back, 0 bases at V and 1 base at J, with 16 bases in the middle. The CDR3 nucleotides are TGTGCCAGCAGTTTAGCGCGGAGGGGCCGTGGAAGCAATCAGCCCCAGCATTTT. It translates to CASSLARRGRGSNQPQHF.

This clonotype was observed many times. V gene TRBV12-3 or TRBV12-4 combines with J gene TRBJ1-2, with D possibly TRBD1 on 5 matching bases. V shed 2 bases and J shed 8 bases, with 12 bases lying between them. The CDR3 runs to 13 residues. The CDR3 here is CASSLRGDVGYTF. CDR3 sequence (DNA): TGTGCCAGCAGTTTACGGGGGGACGTAGGCTACACCTTC.

With regard to this clonotype: One junction end does not reproduce the germline sequence, and a read error may be involved. The genes are TRBV9 and TRBJ2-3; 7 positions match TRBD1. Germline CDR1 SGDLS, CDR2 YYNGEE. This CDR3 contains 16 residues. The CDR3 here is CASSQDQGVFTGTQYF. CDR3 sequence (DNA): TGTGCCAGCAGCCAAGATCAGGGGGTATTCACAGGTACGCAGTACTTT.

Many counts were recorded for this clonotype. The chain has TRBV7-9 and TRBJ2-1, with TRBD1 matching over 10 bases. J lost 5 bases, V lost 5 bases, and 9 bases had no gene match. Germline V gene lookup returns CDR1 SEHNR and CDR2 FQNEAQ (reference sequence). The CDR3 runs to 16 residues. CDR3: CASSVGRQGADNEQFF. CDR3 DNA sequence: TGTGCCAGCAGCGTGGGCAGACAGGGGGCGGACAATGAGCAGTTCTTC.

This clonotype was detected ten times or more. The chain uses TRBV2 and TRBJ2-1; 7 bases agree with TRBD2. CDR3 length: 13 amino acids. The junction had 8 bases not matched to a gene; V was cut back by 8 bases and J by 7 bases. CDR1 is SNHLY, CDR2 FYNNEI, per germline. Written as DNA, the CDR3 is TGTGCCAGCGCCGGGACTAAGGGTAATGAGCAGTTCTTC. This sequence encodes CASAGTKGNEQFF.

This clonotype occurred many times. This sequence joins TRBV20-1 and TRBJ2-3; D remains ambiguous. Trimming took off 3 bases at V and 3 bases at J, with 13 bases between the two ends. Per the germline V gene, CDR1 is DFQATT and CDR2 is SNEGSKA (reference sequence). The CDR3 is 14 residues long. This CDR3 reads CSARRPLGTDTQYF. The CDR3 DNA follows: TGCAGTGCTAGGAGACCGCTCGGAACAGATACGCAGTATTTT.

V usage is TRBV6-1 and J usage is TRBJ2-3, with 13 bases fitting TRBD2. Per germline, CDR1 MNHNS and CDR2 SASEGT. This CDR3 has 14 amino acids. V was pared by 7 bases and J by 8 bases, with 6 bases of the junction left unmatched. The CDR3 region has the DNA TGTGCCAGCACTGAGGGGACTAGCGGGGTTACGCAGTATTTT. Its protein is CASTEGTSGVTQYF.

V usage is TRBV20-1 and J usage is TRBJ1-2; D gene ambiguous. Trimming shortened V by 2 bases and J by 8 bases, and 9 bases separated the two germline ends. Germline CDR1 reads DFQATT; CDR2 reads SNEGSKA (reference sequence). The CDR3 sequence is 11 residues long. The CDR3 DNA reads as TGCAGTGCTAGACTCCCCCGGGGCTACACCTTC. It codes for CSARLPRGYTF.

As concerns this clonotype: The conserved closing phenylalanine or tryptophan is absent in this CDR3, likely reflecting a read error. The chain has TRBV19 and TRBJ2-1; 8 bases agree with TRBD1. The J segment lost 3 bases and the V segment lost 3 bases, leaving 7 bases of the junction unmatched. The CDR3 is 16 amino acids. Germline values: CDR1 LNHDA, CDR2 SQIVND (reference sequence). Here the CDR3 reads CASSIGDRSHYNEQFS. CDR3 in DNA: TGTGCCAGTAGTATTGGGGACAGGTCACACTACAATGAGCAGTTCTCC.

The chain employs TRBV20-1 and TRBJ2-7; 15 nucleotides align to TRBD2. CDR1 and CDR2 (germline): DFQATT, SNEGSKA (reference sequence). The V segment lost 0 bases and the J segment 0 bases; nucleotides outside the gene matches: 3. There are 17 residues in the CDR3. In DNA, the CDR3 is TGCAGTGCTAGAGAGGGACTAGCGGGAGGTGACTCCTACGAGCAGTACTTC. Its protein product is CSAREGLAGGDSYEQYF.

A word on this clonotype: A much larger clone differs from this one at a single base, so this may be a read error. The V call is TRBV5-4, the J call TRBJ1-2; tentatively, D is TRBD1 (5 bases). The CDR3 is 12 amino acids. V was pared by 3 bases and J by 7 bases, with 10 bases between. Germline lookup yields CDR1 SGHNT and CDR2 YYREEE (reference sequence). This CDR3 is CASSSRVGGYTF. CDR3 bases: TGTGCCAGCAGCTCCAGGGTTGGTGGCTACACCTTC.

This clonotype has a count of ten or more. The chain combines TRBV7-9 with TRBJ2-1; possibly TRBD2 for D (5 bases). The CDR3 length is 14 residues. In germline, CDR1 is SEHNR, CDR2 FQNEAQ (reference sequence). The V end lost 6 bases, the J end lost 6 bases, and 15 bases lay between the germline ends. CDR3 sequence: CASRGSPEANEQFF. The CDR3 coding sequence is TGTGCCAGCAGAGGCTCCCCGGAGGCCAATGAGCAGTTCTTC.